This is a list of T cell receptor beta chains from one sample in a study of blood T cell repertoires in COVID-19. The assay was immunoSEQ multiplex PCR, and TCRdb's table has in-frame clones only and misses some. The sample consists of some 260,000 clones, about 80% of them appearing once. Sequences were obtained from peripheral blood. The receptors were sampled from an elderly woman with acute or convalescent COVID-19. The CDR3 runs from the conserved cysteine through the conserved F or W. The D gene is left open where the match is weak. Where a row states a size, it is once, few, many or the class of an expanded clone; other rows omit it.

D gene: -
V gene: TRBV6-2/TRBV6-3
clone size: -
J gene: TRBJ1-1
CDR3 protein: CASSYHRSLRTEAFF
CDR3 DNA: TGTGCCAGCAGTTACCATCGTAGTCTGCGCACTGAAGCTTTCTTT

D gene: TRBD2
V gene: TRBV5-4
clone size: -
J gene: TRBJ2-1
CDR3 protein: CASSFGAGVHNEQFF
CDR3 DNA: TGTGCCAGCAGCTTCGGGGCGGGGGTCCACAATGAGCAGTTCTTC

D gene: TRBD1
V gene: TRBV29-1
clone size: -
J gene: TRBJ2-2
CDR3 protein: CSVRRDREAGELFF
CDR3 DNA: TGCAGCGTTCGCCGGGACAGGGAAGCCGGGGAGCTGTTTTTT

D gene: TRBD1
V gene: TRBV19
clone size: -
J gene: TRBJ1-5
CDR3 protein: CASIPGQGGQPQHF
CDR3 DNA: TGTGCCAGTATTCCCGGACAGGGAGGTCAGCCCCAGCATTTT

D gene: TRBD1
V gene: TRBV23-1
clone size: -
J gene: TRBJ1-6
CDR3 protein: CASSPRSGTGVF
CDR3 DNA: TGCGCCAGCAGTCCGCGCTCCGGGACAGGGGTCTTT

D gene: TRBD2
V gene: TRBV5-4
clone size: -
J gene: TRBJ2-3
CDR3 protein: CASSTSGGRTDTQYF
CDR3 DNA: TGTGCCAGCAGCACTAGCGGGGGGCGGACAGATACGCAGTATTTT

D gene: TRBD1
V gene: TRBV11-1
clone size: once
J gene: TRBJ1-2
CDR3 protein: CASSLGQGSINYGYTF
CDR3 DNA: TGTGCCAGCAGCTTAGGACAGGGGTCTATCAACTATGGCTACACCTTC

D gene: -
V gene: TRBV5-4
clone size: -
J gene: TRBJ1-1
CDR3 protein: CASSADQGRNTEAFF
CDR3 DNA: TGTGCCAGCAGCGCAGACCAGGGAAGGAACACTGAAGCTTTCTTT

D gene: TRBD1
V gene: TRBV5-1
clone size: -
J gene: TRBJ1-5
CDR3 protein: CASSPQTGDDQPQHF
CDR3 DNA: TGCGCCAGCAGTCCTCAGACAGGGGATGATCAGCCCCAGCATTTT

D gene: TRBD1
V gene: TRBV28
clone size: -
J gene: TRBJ2-3
CDR3 protein: CASRDSSTDTQYF
CDR3 DNA: TGTGCCAGCCGGGACAGTAGCACAGATACGCAGTATTTT

D gene: TRBD2
V gene: TRBV18
clone size: few
J gene: TRBJ2-7
CDR3 protein: CASSPGGGDSYEQYF
CDR3 DNA: TGTGCCAGCTCACCAGGCGGGGGTGACTCCTACGAGCAGTACTTC

D gene: TRBD1
V gene: TRBV6-5
clone size: -
J gene: TRBJ1-1
CDR3 protein: CATGGYMNTEAFF
CDR3 DNA: TGTGCCACAGGGGGATACATGAACACTGAAGCTTTCTTT